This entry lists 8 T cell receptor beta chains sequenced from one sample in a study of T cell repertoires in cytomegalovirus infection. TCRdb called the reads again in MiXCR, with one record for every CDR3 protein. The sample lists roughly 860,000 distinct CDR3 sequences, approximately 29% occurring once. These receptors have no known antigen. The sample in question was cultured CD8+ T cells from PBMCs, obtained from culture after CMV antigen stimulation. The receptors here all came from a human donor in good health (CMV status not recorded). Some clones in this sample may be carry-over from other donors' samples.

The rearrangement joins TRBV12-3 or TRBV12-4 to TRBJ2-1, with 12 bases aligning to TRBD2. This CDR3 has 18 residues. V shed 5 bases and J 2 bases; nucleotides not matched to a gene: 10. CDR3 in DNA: TGTGCCAGCAGTCCCGGAACTAGCGGGGGGCCGACCTACAATGAGCAGTTCTTC. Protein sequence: CASSPGTSGGPTYNEQFF.

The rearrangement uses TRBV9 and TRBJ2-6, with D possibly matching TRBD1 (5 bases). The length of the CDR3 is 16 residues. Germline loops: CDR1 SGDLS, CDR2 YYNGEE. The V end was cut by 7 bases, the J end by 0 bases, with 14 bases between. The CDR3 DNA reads TGTGCCAGCGAGGACAACCCGATCTCTGGGGCCAACGTCCTGACTTTC. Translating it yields CASEDNPISGANVLTF.

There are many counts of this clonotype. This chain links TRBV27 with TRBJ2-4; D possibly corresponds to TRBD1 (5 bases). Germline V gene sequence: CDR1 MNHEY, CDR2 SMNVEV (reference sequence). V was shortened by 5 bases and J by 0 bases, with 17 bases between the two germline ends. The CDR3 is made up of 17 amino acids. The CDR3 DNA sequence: TGTGCCAGCAGTACCCCAGGGAACACCCTAGCCAAAAACATTCAGTACTTC. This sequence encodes CASSTPGNTLAKNIQYF.

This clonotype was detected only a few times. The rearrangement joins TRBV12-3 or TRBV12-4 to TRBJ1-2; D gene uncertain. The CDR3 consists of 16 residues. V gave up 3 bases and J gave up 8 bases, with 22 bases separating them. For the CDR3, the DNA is TGTGCCAGCAGTTTTTTTTTAGAGTCCGGGCTTTGGGGCTACACCTTC. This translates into CASSFFLESGLWGYTF.

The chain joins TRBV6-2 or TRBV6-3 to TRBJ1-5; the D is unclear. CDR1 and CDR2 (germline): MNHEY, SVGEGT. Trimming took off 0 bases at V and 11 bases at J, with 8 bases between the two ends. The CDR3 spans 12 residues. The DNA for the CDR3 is TGTGCCAGCAGTTACTCCATCAGCTCCCAGCATTTT. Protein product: CASSYSISSQHF.

CDR3 loop: CASSSTGRENTEAFF. The CDR3 DNA is TGCGCCAGCAGCTCGACAGGGCGGGAGAACACTGAAGCTTTCTTT. The chain has TRBV5-1 and TRBJ1-1; 7 nucleotides match TRBD1. V trimming: 3 bases; J trimming: 1 base; junction bases outside the gene matches: 6. This CDR3 is built from 15 residues. Germline V gene sequence: CDR1 SGHRS, CDR2 YFSETQ.

In DNA form, the CDR3 reads TGCGCCAGCAGCTTGGGAGACTGGGAGGCCTACGAGCAGTACTTC. It is translated as CASSLGDWEAYEQYF. V usage is TRBV5-1 and J usage is TRBJ2-7; perhaps TRBD2 as D (6 bases). Germline values: CDR1 SGHRS, CDR2 YFSETQ. Trimming shortened V by 0 bases and J by 2 bases, and 12 bases separated the two germline ends. This CDR3 region has 15 residues.

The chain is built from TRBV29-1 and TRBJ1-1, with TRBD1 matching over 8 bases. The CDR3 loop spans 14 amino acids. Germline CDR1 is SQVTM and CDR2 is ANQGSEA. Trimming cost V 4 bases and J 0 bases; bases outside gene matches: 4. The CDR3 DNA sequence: TGCAGCGTTGGAACAGGGGGGGTGAACACTGAAGCTTTCTTT. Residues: CSVGTGGVNTEAFF. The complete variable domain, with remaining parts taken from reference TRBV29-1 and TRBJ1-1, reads SAVISQKPSRDICQRGTSLTIQCQVDSQVTMMFWYRQQPGQSLTLIATANQGSEATYESGFVIDKFPISRPNLTFSTLTVSNMSPEDSSIYLCSVGTGGVNTEAFFGQGTRLTVV.